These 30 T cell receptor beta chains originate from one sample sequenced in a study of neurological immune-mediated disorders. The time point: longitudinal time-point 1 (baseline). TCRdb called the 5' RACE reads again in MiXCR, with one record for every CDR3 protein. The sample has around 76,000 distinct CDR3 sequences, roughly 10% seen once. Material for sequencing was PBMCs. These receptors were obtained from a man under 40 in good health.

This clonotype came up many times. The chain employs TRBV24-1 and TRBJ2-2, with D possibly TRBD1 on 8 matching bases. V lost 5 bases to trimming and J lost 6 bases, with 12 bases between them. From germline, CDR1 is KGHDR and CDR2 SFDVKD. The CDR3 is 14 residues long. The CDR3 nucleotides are TGTGCCACCAGTGTCACAGGGGGGGCCGGGGAGCTGTTTTTT. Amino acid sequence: CATSVTGGAGELFF.

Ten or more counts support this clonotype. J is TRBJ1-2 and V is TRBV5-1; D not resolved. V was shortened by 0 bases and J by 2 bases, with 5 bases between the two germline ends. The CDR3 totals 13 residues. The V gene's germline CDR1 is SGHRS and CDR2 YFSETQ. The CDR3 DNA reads TGCGCCAGCAGCTTGGGGGAGAACTATGGCTACACCTTC. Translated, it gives CASSLGENYGYTF.

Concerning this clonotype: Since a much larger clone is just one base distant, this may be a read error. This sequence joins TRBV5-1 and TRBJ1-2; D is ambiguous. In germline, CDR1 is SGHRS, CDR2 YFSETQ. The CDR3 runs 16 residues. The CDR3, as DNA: TGCGACAGCAGCTTGGCCGTCGTTGAGTCTAACTATGGCTACACCTTC. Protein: CDSSLAVVESNYGYTF.

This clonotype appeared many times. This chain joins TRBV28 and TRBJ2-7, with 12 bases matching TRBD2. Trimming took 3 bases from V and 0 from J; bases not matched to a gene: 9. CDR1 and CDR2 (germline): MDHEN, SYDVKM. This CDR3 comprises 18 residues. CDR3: CASSFRWGLAGLSYEQYF. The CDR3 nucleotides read TGTGCCAGCAGTTTTCGTTGGGGACTAGCGGGTCTCTCCTACGAGCAGTACTTC.

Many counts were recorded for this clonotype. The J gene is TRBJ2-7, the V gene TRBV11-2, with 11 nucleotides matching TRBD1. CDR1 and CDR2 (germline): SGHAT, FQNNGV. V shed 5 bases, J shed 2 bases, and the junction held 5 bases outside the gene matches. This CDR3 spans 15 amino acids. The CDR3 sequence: CASSTGTGGAYEQYF. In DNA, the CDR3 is TGTGCCAGCAGCACCGGGACAGGGGGGGCCTACGAGCAGTACTTC. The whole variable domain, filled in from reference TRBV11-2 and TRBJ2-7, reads EAGVAQSPRYKIIEKRQSVAFWCNPISGHATLYWYQQILGQGPKLLIQFQNNGVVDDSQLPKDRFSAERLKGVDSTLKIQPAKLEDSAVYLCASSTGTGGAYEQYFGPGTRLTVT.

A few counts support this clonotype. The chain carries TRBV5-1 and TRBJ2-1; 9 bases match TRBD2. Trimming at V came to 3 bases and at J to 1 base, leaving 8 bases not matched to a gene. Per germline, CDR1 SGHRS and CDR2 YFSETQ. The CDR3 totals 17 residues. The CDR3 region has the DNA TGCGCCAGCAGCTACTGGACTAGCGAGGGATCCTACAATGAGCAGTTCTTC. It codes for CASSYWTSEGSYNEQFF.

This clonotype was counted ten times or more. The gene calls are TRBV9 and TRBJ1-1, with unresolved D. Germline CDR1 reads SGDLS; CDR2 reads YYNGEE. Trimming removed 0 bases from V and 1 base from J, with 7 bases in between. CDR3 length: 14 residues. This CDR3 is CASSVEGKNTEAFF. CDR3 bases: TGTGCCAGCAGCGTAGAAGGCAAGAACACTGAAGCTTTCTTT.

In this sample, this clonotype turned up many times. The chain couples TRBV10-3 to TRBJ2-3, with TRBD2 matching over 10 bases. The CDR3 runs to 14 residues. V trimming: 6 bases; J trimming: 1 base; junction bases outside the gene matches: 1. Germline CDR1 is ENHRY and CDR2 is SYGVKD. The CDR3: CAIRGTSGTDTQYF. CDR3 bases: TGTGCCATCAGGGGGACTAGCGGCACAGATACGCAGTATTTT.

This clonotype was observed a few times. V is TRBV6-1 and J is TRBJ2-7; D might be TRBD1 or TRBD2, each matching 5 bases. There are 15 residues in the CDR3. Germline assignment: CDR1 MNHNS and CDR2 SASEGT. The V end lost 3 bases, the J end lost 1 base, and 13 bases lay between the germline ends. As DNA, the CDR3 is TGTGCCAGCAGTGAGCAATGGGACGGATCCTACGAGCAGTACTTC. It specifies CASSEQWDGSYEQYF.

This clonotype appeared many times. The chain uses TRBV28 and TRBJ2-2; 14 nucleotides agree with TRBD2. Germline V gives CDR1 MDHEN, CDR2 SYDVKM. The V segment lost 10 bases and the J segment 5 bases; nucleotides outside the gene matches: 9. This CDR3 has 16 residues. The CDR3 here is CATGGLAGDRTGELFF. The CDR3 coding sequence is TGTGCCACCGGGGGACTAGCGGGAGATAGGACCGGGGAGCTGTTTTTT.

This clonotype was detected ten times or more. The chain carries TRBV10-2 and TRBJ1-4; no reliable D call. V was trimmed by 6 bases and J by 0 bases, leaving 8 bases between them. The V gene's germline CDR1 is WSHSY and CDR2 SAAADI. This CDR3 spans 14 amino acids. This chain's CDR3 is CASRGISTNEKLFF. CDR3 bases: TGCGCCAGCAGAGGGATCTCAACTAATGAAAAACTGTTTTTT.

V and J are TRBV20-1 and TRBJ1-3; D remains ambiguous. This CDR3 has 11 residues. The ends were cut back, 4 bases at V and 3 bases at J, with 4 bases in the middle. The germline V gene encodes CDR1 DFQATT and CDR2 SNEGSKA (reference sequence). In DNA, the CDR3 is TGCAGTGCTAATGATGGAAACACCATATATTTT. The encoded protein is CSANDGNTIYF.

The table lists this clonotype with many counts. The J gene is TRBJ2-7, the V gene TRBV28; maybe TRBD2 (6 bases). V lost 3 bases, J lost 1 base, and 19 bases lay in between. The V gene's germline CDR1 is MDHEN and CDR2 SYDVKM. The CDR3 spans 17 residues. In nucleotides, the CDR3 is TGTGCCAGCAGTTTTCCTTATCGAGGGAGGAATTCCTACGAGCAGTACTTC. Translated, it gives CASSFPYRGRNSYEQYF.

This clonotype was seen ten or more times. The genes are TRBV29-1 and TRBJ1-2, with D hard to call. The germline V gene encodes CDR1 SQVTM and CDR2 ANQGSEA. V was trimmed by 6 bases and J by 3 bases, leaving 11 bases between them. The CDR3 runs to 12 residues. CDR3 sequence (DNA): TGCAGCGTGGACGTGGAATACTATGGCTACACCTTC. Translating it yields CSVDVEYYGYTF.

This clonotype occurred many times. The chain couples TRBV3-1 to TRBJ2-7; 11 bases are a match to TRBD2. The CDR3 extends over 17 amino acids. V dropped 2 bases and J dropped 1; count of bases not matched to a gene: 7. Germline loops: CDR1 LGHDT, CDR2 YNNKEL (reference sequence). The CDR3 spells CASSQHQTSGSSYEQYF. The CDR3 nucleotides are TGTGCCAGCAGCCAACACCAAACTAGCGGGAGTTCCTACGAGCAGTACTTC.

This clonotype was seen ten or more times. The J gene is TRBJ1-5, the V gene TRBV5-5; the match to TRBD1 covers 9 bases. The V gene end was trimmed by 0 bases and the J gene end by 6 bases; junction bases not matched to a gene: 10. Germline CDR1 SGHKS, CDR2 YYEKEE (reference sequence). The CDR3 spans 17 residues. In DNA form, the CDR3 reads TGTGCCAGCAGCTTGGCCGGGGGACAGGGTGTGAGTCAGCCCCAGCATTTT. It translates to CASSLAGGQGVSQPQHF.

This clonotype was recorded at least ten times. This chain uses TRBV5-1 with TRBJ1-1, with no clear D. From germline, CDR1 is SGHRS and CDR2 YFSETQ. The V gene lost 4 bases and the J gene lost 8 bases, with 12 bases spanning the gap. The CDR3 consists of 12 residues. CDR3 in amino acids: CASSVHVGEAFF. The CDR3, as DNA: TGCGCCAGCAGCGTCCATGTCGGAGAAGCTTTCTTT.

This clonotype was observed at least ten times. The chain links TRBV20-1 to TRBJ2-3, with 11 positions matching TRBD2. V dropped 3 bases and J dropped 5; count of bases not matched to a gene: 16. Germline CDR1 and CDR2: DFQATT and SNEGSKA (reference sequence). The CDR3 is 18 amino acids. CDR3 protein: CSASPSTGVAGGRDTQYF. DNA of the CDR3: TGCAGTGCTAGCCCCTCCACTGGGGTAGCGGGAGGGCGAGATACGCAGTATTTT.

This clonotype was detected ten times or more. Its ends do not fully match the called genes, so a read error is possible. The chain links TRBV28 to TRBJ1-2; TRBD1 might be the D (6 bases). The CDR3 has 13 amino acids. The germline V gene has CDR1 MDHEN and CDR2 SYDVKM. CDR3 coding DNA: TGTGCCAGCAGTACAGGGCCTATGAATGGCTATACCTTC. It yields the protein CASSTGPMNGYTF.

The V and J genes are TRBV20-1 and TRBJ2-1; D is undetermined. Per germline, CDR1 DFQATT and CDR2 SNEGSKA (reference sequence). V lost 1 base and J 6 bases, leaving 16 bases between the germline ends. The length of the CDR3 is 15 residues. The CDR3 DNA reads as TGCAGTGCTAGAGTTTCCGAGCGCCCTGTCAATGAGCAGTTCTTC. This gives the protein CSARVSERPVNEQFF.

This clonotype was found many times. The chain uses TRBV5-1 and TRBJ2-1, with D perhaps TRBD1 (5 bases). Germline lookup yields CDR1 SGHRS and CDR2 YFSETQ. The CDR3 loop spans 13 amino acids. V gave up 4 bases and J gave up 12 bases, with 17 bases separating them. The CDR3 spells CASSGPQGHVQFF. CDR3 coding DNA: TGCGCCAGCAGCGGCCCCCAGGGCCACGTGCAGTTCTTC.

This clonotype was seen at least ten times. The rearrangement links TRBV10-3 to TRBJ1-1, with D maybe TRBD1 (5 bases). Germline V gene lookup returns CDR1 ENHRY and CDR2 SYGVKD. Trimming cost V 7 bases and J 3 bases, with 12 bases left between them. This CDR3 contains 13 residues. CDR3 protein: CAINGGVDTEAFF. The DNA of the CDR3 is TGTGCCATCAATGGGGGAGTGGACACTGAAGCTTTCTTT.

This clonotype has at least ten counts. CDR3: CASRMEGNEKLFF. The CDR3 DNA sequence: TGTGCCAGCAGGATGGAAGGAAATGAAAAACTGTTTTTT. The V gene is TRBV2, the J gene TRBJ1-4; D not certain. The CDR3 has 13 residues. Germline values: CDR1 SNHLY, CDR2 FYNNEI. Trimming shortened V by 6 bases and J by 5 bases, and 10 bases separated the two germline ends.

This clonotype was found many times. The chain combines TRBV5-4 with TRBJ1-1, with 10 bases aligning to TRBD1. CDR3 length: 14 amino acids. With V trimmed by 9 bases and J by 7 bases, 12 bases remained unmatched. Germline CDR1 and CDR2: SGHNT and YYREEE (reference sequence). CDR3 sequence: CATSTGGKLSEAFF. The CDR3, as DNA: TGTGCCACCTCGACAGGGGGCAAGTTAAGTGAAGCTTTCTTT.

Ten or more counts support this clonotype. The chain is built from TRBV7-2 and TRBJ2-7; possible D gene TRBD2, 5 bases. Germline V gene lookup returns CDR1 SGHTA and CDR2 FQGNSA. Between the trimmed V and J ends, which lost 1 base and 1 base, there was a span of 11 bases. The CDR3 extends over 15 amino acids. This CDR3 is CASSLVLGRSYEQYF. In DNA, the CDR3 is TGTGCCAGCAGCTTAGTTCTAGGGAGATCCTACGAGCAGTACTTC. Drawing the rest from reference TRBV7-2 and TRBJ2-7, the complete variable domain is GAGVSQSPSNKVTEKGKDVELRCDPISGHTALYWYRQSLGQGLEFLIYFQGNSAPDKSGLPSDRFSAERTGGSVSTLTIQRTQQEDSAVYLCASSLVLGRSYEQYFGPGTRLTVT.

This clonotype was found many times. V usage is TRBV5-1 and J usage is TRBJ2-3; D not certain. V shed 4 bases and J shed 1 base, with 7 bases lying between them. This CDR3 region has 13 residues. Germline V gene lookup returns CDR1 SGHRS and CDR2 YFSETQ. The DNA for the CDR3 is TGCGCCAGCAGCCACGACCGCACAGATACGCAGTATTTT. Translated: CASSHDRTDTQYF. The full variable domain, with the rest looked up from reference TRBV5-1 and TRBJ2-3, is KAGVTQTPRYLIKTRGQQVTLSCSPISGHRSVSWYQQTPGQGLQFLFEYFSETQRNKGNFPGRFSGRQFSNSRSEMNVSTLELGDSALYLCASSHDRTDTQYFGPGTRLTVL.

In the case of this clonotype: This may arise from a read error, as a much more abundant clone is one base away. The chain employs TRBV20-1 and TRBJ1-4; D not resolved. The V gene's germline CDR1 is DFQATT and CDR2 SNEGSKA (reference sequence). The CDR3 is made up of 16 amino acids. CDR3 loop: CSASNFPPTTNEKMFF. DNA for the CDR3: TGCAGTGCTAGTAATTTCCCTCCTACAACTAATGAAAAAATGTTTTTT.

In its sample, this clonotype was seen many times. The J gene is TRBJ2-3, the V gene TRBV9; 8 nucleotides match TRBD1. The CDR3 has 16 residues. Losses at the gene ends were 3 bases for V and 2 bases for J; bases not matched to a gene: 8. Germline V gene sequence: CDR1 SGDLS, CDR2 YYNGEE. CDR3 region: CASSASAGQDTDTQYF. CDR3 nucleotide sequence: TGTGCCAGCAGCGCGAGTGCGGGACAGGACACAGATACGCAGTATTTT.

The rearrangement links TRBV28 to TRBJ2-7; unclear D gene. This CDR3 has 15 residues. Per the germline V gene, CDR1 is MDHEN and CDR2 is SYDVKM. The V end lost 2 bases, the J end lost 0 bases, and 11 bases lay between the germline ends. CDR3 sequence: CASSLRSRNSYEQYF. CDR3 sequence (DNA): TGTGCCAGCAGTTTACGTTCCAGGAACTCCTACGAGCAGTACTTC.

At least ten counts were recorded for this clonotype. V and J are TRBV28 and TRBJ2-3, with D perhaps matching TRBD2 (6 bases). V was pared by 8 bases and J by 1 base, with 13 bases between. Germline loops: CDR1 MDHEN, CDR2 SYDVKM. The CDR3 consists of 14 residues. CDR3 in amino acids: CASAPGGGTDTQYF. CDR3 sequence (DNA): TGTGCCAGCGCTCCTGGAGGGGGCACAGATACGCAGTATTTT.